This paragraph reports one T cell receptor beta chain. TCRdb's table, derived via immunoSEQ multiplex PCR, lists solely in-frame clones and lacks some. Of about 130,000 clones in the sample, about 70% were seen once. The data were taken from a study of cytotoxic CD8 clonotypes in ibrutinib-treated CLL. V was clipped by 4 bases and J by 4 bases; unmatched bases: 2. The CDR3 spans 13 residues. Germline CDR1 LGHNA, CDR2 YNFKEQ. This TCR derives from a human donor with chronic lymphocytic leukemia. The sequenced sample was PBMCs, obtained after 24 months of ibrutinib treatment. J is TRBJ1-1 and V is TRBV4-2, with TRBD1 identical over 8 bases. The CDR3 here is CASSRTGSTEAFF. Here the CDR3 DNA reads TGTGCCAGCAGCCGGACAGGGAGCACTGAAGCTTTCTTT.